The entry below describes one T cell receptor (beta chain). After removal of 6 bases from V and 7 bases from J, the junction contained 7 bases not matched to a gene. The CDR3 runs to 14 residues. Germline-derived CDR1 and CDR2 are SGHNT and YYREEE (reference sequence). The source of the sample is a study of blood T cell repertoires in COVID-19. Study information: In each case, the material was cDNA or gDNA derived from T cells, B-cell-depleted T cells, or PBMCs.

Patients from Seattle were sampled longitudinally, starting during active infection. Sequencing was performed with immunoSEQ multiplex PCR; in TCRdb, only in-frame clones are kept and a portion is missing. In the table there are a few hundred thousand clones, 70% to 85% of which are singletons. The chain links TRBV5-4 to TRBJ1-4, with 9 nucleotides matching TRBD1. This receptor was identified in a human donor with COVID-19, enrolled during active disease. The donor label of this sample is uncertain. The sequencing sample was made of peripheral blood. The CDR3: CASTQDRGGEKLFF. CDR3 nucleotides: TGTGCCAGCACCCAGGACAGGGGCGGTGAAAAACTGTTTTTT.